This T cell receptor (beta chain) stems from a study of cytomegalovirus exposure and HLA in healthy donors. A note on this clone: Its antigen remains unknown.

The assay was immunoSEQ multiplex PCR, and TCRdb's table has in-frame clones only and misses some. Of approximately 190,000 clones in the sample, approximately 80% were seen once. Study-wide findings and caveats: Reports showed the classifier diagnosing cytomegalovirus status with high specificity and sensitivity. The study designated fewer than 200 TCR beta chains cytomegalovirus-associated. Among the CMV-associated chains, three were confirmed in vitro as specific for CMV antigens.

The CDR3 length is 13 residues. With 6 bases removed from V and 0 bases from J, the gap between germline ends came to 6 bases. Germline values: CDR1 SNHLY, CDR2 FYNNEI. This TCR came from a woman aged 30 to 39 in good health and CMV-seropositive. The chain uses TRBV2 and TRBJ2-4; the D is unclear. The sequenced material came from PBMCs. The CDR3 region is CASSLLAKNIQYF. DNA of the CDR3: TGTGCCAGCAGCCTCCTAGCCAAAAACATTCAGTACTTC.